These 17 T cell receptor beta chains originate from one sample sequenced in a study of a mutant IDH1 vaccine in newly diagnosed glioma. These receptors have no known antigen. Profiling relied on immunoSEQ multiplex PCR, and the TCRdb table lists in-frame clones only, not all of them. The sample has about 72,000 clones, about four fifths seen once. The time point is: week 35, safety follow-up. Topical imiquimod accompanied each vaccine dose, which consisted of 300 ug of mutant IDH1 20-mer peptide. Material: PBMCs, obtained from a glioma patient whose treatment included an IDH1 peptide vaccine. Receptors originate from a man between 18 and 35 years old with glioma.

The chain joins TRBV6-5 to TRBJ1-2; the D gene is possibly TRBD1 (5 bases). The CDR3 contains 12 residues. V was shortened by 5 bases and J by 8 bases, with 12 bases between the two germline ends. Germline V gives CDR1 MNHEY, CDR2 SVGAGI. The CDR3 coding sequence is TGTGCCAGCAGTAGTCCAGGGAAGGGCTACACCTTC. Encoded protein: CASSSPGKGYTF.

The chain links TRBV5-1 to TRBJ1-1; D is perhaps TRBD1 (5 bases). CDR1 and CDR2 from the germline V gene are SGHRS and YFSETQ. V gave up 4 bases and J gave up 2 bases, with 15 bases separating them. The length of the CDR3 is 15 residues. The CDR3 here is CASSLETVNNTEAFF. The CDR3 DNA sequence: TGCGCCAGCAGCCTAGAGACAGTGAACAACACTGAAGCTTTCTTT.

The V and J genes are TRBV6-6 and TRBJ1-2, with 8 bases matching TRBD1. The CDR3 contains 14 residues. The germline CDR1 and CDR2 sequences are MNHNY and SVGAGI (reference sequence). The junction had 11 bases not matched to a gene; V was cut back by 6 bases and J by 8 bases. The CDR3 DNA follows: TGTGCCAGCAGATCGATCAGGGGGCTCCAAGGCTACACCTTC. It is translated as CASRSIRGLQGYTF.

This clone occurred once. This rearrangement joins TRBV27 to TRBJ2-7; TRBD2 might be the D (5 bases). CDR1 MNHEY and CDR2 SMNVEV come from the germline V gene (reference sequence). Trimming cost V 3 bases and J 5 bases, with 14 bases left between them. This CDR3 comprises 14 residues. CDR3 sequence: CASSFSASSHEQYF. The CDR3 nucleotides read TGTGCCAGCAGTTTTTCGGCTAGCTCGCACGAGCAGTACTTC.

The chain combines TRBV27 with TRBJ2-7; a weak D match, TRBD2 (6 bases). Trimming took off 8 bases at V and 0 bases at J, with 20 bases between the two ends. Germline CDR1 MNHEY, CDR2 SMNVEV (reference sequence). The CDR3 runs 16 residues. The CDR3 nucleotides are TGTGCCAGCGGACCTGGGGGGTCTCTACCCTCCTACGAGCAGTACTTC. Translating it yields CASGPGGSLPSYEQYF.

The chain is built from TRBV19 and TRBJ1-5; D may be TRBD1 (5 bases). The germline V gene has CDR1 LNHDA and CDR2 SQIVND (reference sequence). CDR3 length: 15 amino acids. Deletions cut 6 bases from V and 0 bases from J, with 12 bases between. In nucleotides, the CDR3 is TGTGCCAGTAGCCCGGGGCTATATAGCAATCAGCCCCAGCATTTT. It translates to CASSPGLYSNQPQHF.

The chain uses TRBV6-6 and TRBJ2-7, with D possibly TRBD1 on 6 matching bases. V was pared by 8 bases and J by 2 bases, with 16 bases between. The V gene's germline CDR1 is MNHNY and CDR2 SVGAGI (reference sequence). The CDR3 is 14 residues long. The CDR3 sequence: CASAGQKKTYEQYF. The CDR3 coding sequence is TGTGCCAGCGCTGGACAGAAAAAAACCTACGAGCAGTACTTC.

CDR3 region: CSVVDRQAGEKLFF. CDR3 DNA: TGCAGCGTTGTTGATCGACAGGCCGGCGAAAAACTGTTTTTT. The chain combines TRBV29-1 with TRBJ1-4; D is perhaps TRBD1 (6 bases). In germline, CDR1 is SQVTM, CDR2 ANQGSEA. With 4 bases removed from V and 8 bases from J, the gap between germline ends came to 17 bases. This CDR3 contains 14 residues.

The rearrangement uses TRBV2 and TRBJ1-1; D ambiguous. Germline lookup yields CDR1 SNHLY and CDR2 FYNNEI. Trimming shortened V by 2 bases and J by 5 bases, and 9 bases separated the two germline ends. The CDR3 spans 13 residues. CDR3 protein: CASSEWRKTEAFF. CDR3 in DNA: TGTGCCAGCAGTGAATGGAGAAAAACTGAAGCTTTCTTT. The full variable domain, rest sourced from reference TRBV2 and TRBJ1-1, is EPEVTQTPSHQVTQMGQEVILRCVPISNHLYFYWYRQILGQKVEFLVSFYNNEISEKSEIFDDQFSVERPDGSNFTLKIRSTKLEDSAMYFCASSEWRKTEAFFGQGTRLTVV.

This clone was seen more than once but under ten times. The V and J genes are TRBV11-3 and TRBJ1-1; D unresolved. Germline V lookup: CDR1 SGHNT, CDR2 YENEEA. The V end was cut by 5 bases, the J end by 8 bases, with 9 bases between. This CDR3 region has 11 residues. In DNA form, the CDR3 reads TGTGCCAGCAGCCGGGGAAGGGAAGCTTTCTTT. Translation: CASSRGREAFF.

This clone was detected only once. CDR3 residues: CASSESKGQPNTGELFF. In DNA form, the CDR3 reads TGCGCCAGCAGTGAGTCGAAGGGACAGCCGAACACCGGGGAGCTGTTTTTT. This chain links TRBV10-1 with TRBJ2-2; 7 nucleotides agree with TRBD1. Germline loops: CDR1 WNHNN, CDR2 SYGVQD (reference sequence). The length of the CDR3 is 17 residues. V lost 0 bases to trimming and J lost 0 bases; unmatched junction nucleotides: 4.

V and J are TRBV20-1 and TRBJ1-1; D gene unclear. The CDR3 length is 11 residues. Trimming stripped 6 bases from V and 1 base from J, with 6 bases between. Germline loops: CDR1 DFQATT, CDR2 SNEGSKA (reference sequence). CDR3 sequence: CSAWKNTEAFF. The CDR3 region has the DNA TGCAGTGCCTGGAAGAACACTGAAGCTTTCTTT.

CDR3 nucleotide sequence: TGTGCCAGTCAATGGGGGTCCGGTGGGGCTGGGGGCTACACCTTC. This encodes CASQWGSGGAGGYTF. The genes are TRBV19 and TRBJ1-2; D perhaps matches TRBD1 (5 bases). The V end lost 8 bases, the J end lost 8 bases, and 24 bases lay between the germline ends. Germline V gene data show CDR1 as LNHDA and CDR2 as SQIVND (reference sequence). CDR3 length: 15 amino acids.

The genes are TRBV11-1 and TRBJ1-1; 11 nucleotides align to TRBD1. CDR1 is SGHAT, CDR2 FQDESV, per germline (reference sequence). The CDR3 is 15 amino acids. The trim removed 5 bases at V and 5 bases at J, leaving 7 bases unmatched. DNA of the CDR3: TGTGCCAGCAGCACCTGGACAGGGGGCGCGACTGAAGCTTTCTTT. Translated, it gives CASSTWTGGATEAFF.

The J gene is TRBJ2-7, the V gene TRBV7-2; D tentatively reads TRBD1 or TRBD2 (5 bases each). The CDR3 is 12 residues long. V shed 0 bases and J shed 5 bases, with 5 bases lying between them. Germline V CDR1 and CDR2: SGHTA, FQGNSA. CDR3 coding DNA: TGTGCCAGCAGCTTAGCGGGGGACGAGCAGTACTTC. As protein: CASSLAGDEQYF. Filled out from reference TRBV7-2 and TRBJ2-7, the complete variable domain reads GAGVSQSPSNKVTEKGKDVELRCDPISGHTALYWYRQSLGQGLEFLIYFQGNSAPDKSGLPSDRFSAERTGGSVSTLTIQRTQQEDSAVYLCASSLAGDEQYFGPGTRLTVT.

This clone was recorded a few times. The chain is built from TRBV4-2 and TRBJ1-1; D is uncertain. Germline CDR1 reads LGHNA; CDR2 reads YNFKEQ. The V end lost 1 base, the J end lost 4 bases, and 7 bases lay between the germline ends. The CDR3 extends over 13 amino acids. The CDR3 DNA reads TGTGCCAGCAGCCAAGTGTCGGCCACTGAAGCTTTCTTT. It specifies CASSQVSATEAFF.

The chain is built from TRBV5-6 and TRBJ2-1; possible D gene TRBD1, 6 bases. Germline assignment: CDR1 SGHDT and CDR2 YYEEEE. This CDR3 spans 13 amino acids. Trimming stripped 3 bases from V and 8 bases from J, with 12 bases between. CDR3 region: CASSSHRDHEQFF. In DNA form, the CDR3 reads TGTGCCAGCAGCTCTCACAGGGACCATGAGCAGTTCTTC.